A single sample is the source of the 10 T cell receptor beta chains below, sequenced in a study of identical twins. TCRdb re-derived calls from the 5' RACE reads in MiXCR, one entry per CDR3 protein. Of 300,000 to 400,000 distinct CDR3 sequences in the sample, around 9.7% were seen once. Sequencing was performed on naive T cells sorted from blood. All receptors come from a woman aged 45-60 years in good health.

The chain recombines TRBV9 with TRBJ1-1; TRBD1 matches at 7 bases. The germline gives CDR1 SGDLS, CDR2 YYNGEE. CDR3 length: 13 amino acids. Trimming removed 3 bases from V and 5 bases from J; junction bases left unmatched: 4. In DNA form, the CDR3 reads TGTGCCAGCAGCGCGACAGGGTTAACTGAAGCTTTCTTT. Encoded protein: CASSATGLTEAFF. Drawing the rest from reference TRBV9 and TRBJ1-1, the complete variable domain is DSGVTQTPKHLITATGQRVTLRCSPRSGDLSVYWYQQSLDQGLQFLIQYYNGEERAKGNILERFSAQQFPDLHSELNLSSLELGDSALYFCASSATGLTEAFFGQGTRLTVV.

This clonotype was counted at least ten times. The chain joins TRBV12-3 or TRBV12-4 to TRBJ1-4; TRBD1 matches at 9 bases. This CDR3 is built from 14 residues. J was trimmed by 5 bases and V by 6 bases; bases with no gene match: 4. CDR3 residues: CASRPGTGNEKLFF. The CDR3 coding sequence is TGTGCCAGCAGGCCCGGGACAGGGAATGAAAAACTGTTTTTT.

This sequence joins TRBV29-1 and TRBJ1-5; D call uncertain. The CDR3 runs to 13 residues. Trimming cost V 4 bases and J 4 bases, with 11 bases left between them. Germline CDR1 SQVTM, CDR2 ANQGSEA. CDR3 bases: TGCAGCGTTGCGGCCGGTTGGAATCAGCCCCAGCATTTT. This encodes CSVAAGWNQPQHF.

This clonotype came up a few times. The V and J genes are TRBV5-1 and TRBJ2-1, with a tentative D call TRBD1 (7 bases). CDR1 and CDR2 (germline): SGHRS, YFSETQ. CDR3 size: 21 residues. Deletions cut 2 bases from V and 0 bases from J, with 27 bases between. CDR3 nucleotides: TGCGCCAGCAGCTTTAGGCGTGGAGGGGGCATCGGGGGAAGCTCCTACAATGAGCAGTTCTTC. Translated, it gives CASSFRRGGGIGGSSYNEQFF.

This clonotype was seen a few times. This chain uses TRBV20-1 with TRBJ2-5, with D maybe TRBD1 (6 bases). CDR3 length: 14 amino acids. Germline-derived CDR1 and CDR2 are DFQATT and SNEGSKA (reference sequence). The CDR3 sequence is CSTLPRDTLETQYF. DNA of the CDR3: TGCAGCACTCTCCCCCGGGACACCCTAGAGACCCAGTACTTC.

The chain joins TRBV29-1 to TRBJ2-3, with TRBD1 as a possible D gene (7 bases). This CDR3 is 13 amino acids long. Germline V gives CDR1 SQVTM, CDR2 ANQGSEA. Deletions cut 4 bases from V and 5 bases from J, with 13 bases between. CDR3: CSVVGRGEDTQYF. The CDR3 DNA reads as TGCAGCGTTGTAGGCAGGGGGGAAGATACGCAGTATTTT.

This clonotype appeared many times. The V and J genes are TRBV4-1 and TRBJ2-1, with D tentatively TRBD2 (5 bases). The CDR3 has 14 residues. Germline V gene lookup returns CDR1 MGHRA and CDR2 YSYEKL. V was pared by 4 bases and J by 6 bases, with 13 bases between. CDR3 DNA sequence: TGCGCCAGCAGCCCAATAAACAGCGGCAATGAGCAGTTCTTC. It specifies CASSPINSGNEQFF.

V usage is TRBV7-2 and J usage is TRBJ2-1; no clear D. Germline V gene sequence: CDR1 SGHTA, CDR2 FQGNSA. The length of the CDR3 is 13 residues. Trimming shortened V by 4 bases and J by 13 bases, and 17 bases separated the two germline ends. The DNA of the CDR3 is TGTGCCAGCAGCTCGACATCGTTTCCACTTCAGTTCTTC. It codes for CASSSTSFPLQFF.

Regarding this clonotype: The germline gene is not matched at one end of the junction; a read error may be the cause. V gene TRBV29-1 combines with J gene TRBJ1-1; 9 bases are shared with TRBD1. The CDR3 sequence is 11 residues long. CDR1 and CDR2 (germline): SQVTM, ANQGSEA. CDR3: CGVDRGESVFF. CDR3 nucleotides: TGCGGCGTCGACAGGGGGGAAAGTGTTTTCTTT. Variable domain in full (rest from reference TRBV29-1 and TRBJ1-1): SAVISQKPSRDICQRGTSLTIQCQVDSQVTMMFWYRQQPGQSLTLIATANQGSEATYESGFVIDKFPISRPNLTFSTLTVSNMSPEDSSIYLCGVDRGESVFFGQGTRLTVV.

This clonotype was found many times. The chain has TRBV7-8 and TRBJ2-7, with D perhaps matching TRBD1 (5 bases). V lost 3 bases, J lost 2 bases, and 14 bases lay in between. CDR3 length equals 15 residues. Germline V lookup: CDR1 SGHVS, CDR2 FQNEAQ. CDR3 nucleotide sequence: TGTGCCAGCAGCTTCGCGCAGGGCGCTCCCTACGAGCAGTACTTC. Translating gives CASSFAQGAPYEQYF.